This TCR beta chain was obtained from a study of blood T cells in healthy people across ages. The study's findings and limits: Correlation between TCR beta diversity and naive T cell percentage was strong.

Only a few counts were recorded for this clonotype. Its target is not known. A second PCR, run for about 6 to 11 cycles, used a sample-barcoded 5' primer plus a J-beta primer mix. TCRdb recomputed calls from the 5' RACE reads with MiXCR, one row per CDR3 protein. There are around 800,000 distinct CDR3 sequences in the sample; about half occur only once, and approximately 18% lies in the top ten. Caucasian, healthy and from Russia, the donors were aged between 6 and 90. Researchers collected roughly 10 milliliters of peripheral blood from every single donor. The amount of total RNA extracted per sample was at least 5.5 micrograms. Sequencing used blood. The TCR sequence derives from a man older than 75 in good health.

This CDR3 is CAISDLGQGGLASYEQYF. The CDR3 nucleotides read TGTGCCATCAGTGACCTGGGACAGGGGGGACTAGCTTCCTACGAGCAGTACTTC. The rearrangement uses TRBV10-3 and TRBJ2-7, with 11 bases identical to TRBD1. The germline gives CDR1 ENHRY, CDR2 SYGVKD. V lost 3 bases, J lost 1 base, and 11 bases stayed unmatched. This CDR3 contains 18 residues.